The T cell receptor (beta chain) under discussion was sequenced for a study of T-cell memory formation after mild COVID-19. Overall study context: Largely donor-specific sequence clusters came from two donors.

Regarding the study as a whole: Some clones that responded were present in memory (sampled pre-infection), which suggests cross-reactive memory joined. CM and EM subsets held most contracting CD4+ clones; EMRA held CD8+ ones.

This clonotype was observed a handful of times. Its antigen is not identified. Amplification by 5'RACE using constant-segment primers produced TCR alpha and TCR beta cDNA libraries that carried sample barcodes and UMIs. TCRdb re-derived calls from the 5' RACE reads in MiXCR, one entry per CDR3 protein. The sample consists of almost 250,000 distinct CDR3 sequences, approximately 15% of them appearing once. V was clipped by 6 bases and J by 4 bases, with 13 bases between them. The CDR3 spans 13 residues. Per germline, CDR1 SGHRS and CDR2 YFSETQ. This chain uses TRBV5-1 with TRBJ2-5; no clear D gene. This receptor was obtained from an adult woman who had mild COVID-19 (a few samples of this study predate the infection). Cell type and time point are not known. The sample was PBMCs or a T cell subset sorted from them (not recorded which). Here the CDR3 DNA reads TGCGCCAGCATTCCGTCCTGGTCAGAGACCCAGTACTTC. Amino acids: CASIPSWSETQYF.